Listed below are T cell receptor beta chains from one sample, sequenced in a study of T cells in Graves' hyperthyroidism and ophthalmopathy. TCRdb reprocessed the multiplex PCR reads via MiXCR and lists one record per CDR3 protein. The data hold roughly 750,000 distinct CDR3 sequences, with roughly 15% observed a single time. Sequencing was carried out using blood. These receptor sequences come from a young man with Graves' hyperthyroidism. CDR3s include the opening cysteine and the closing phenylalanine or tryptophan. The order of the fields is CDR3 length, clone size, V gene, J gene, D gene, CDR3 protein. A D gene is named only where the DNA matches it firmly. Clone size appears in some rows only: once, few, many, or a class for an expanded clone.

13	many	TRBV3-1	TRBJ2-1	-	CASSFASANEQFF
12	-	TRBV12-5	TRBJ2-3	TRBD2	CATAGEGDTQYF
14	-	TRBV6-1	TRBJ2-5	TRBD1	CASSRDRGGQTQYF
13	many	TRBV7-2	TRBJ2-1	-	CASSYDRDNEQFF
13	-	TRBV5-1	TRBJ2-2	TRBD1	CASSGQGQGELVF
14	-	TRBV18	TRBJ2-7	TRBD2	CASSPSGSSGEQYF
16	-	TRBV7-8	TRBJ1-4	-	CASSLMIRGGDEKLFF
15	many	TRBV28	TRBJ1-1	-	CASSSGQLMNTEAFF
14	-	TRBV25-1	TRBJ2-7	-	CASSQGLPNYEQYF
15	many	TRBV2	TRBJ2-5	TRBD2	CASSEVAGVGETQYF
16	-	TRBV3-1	TRBJ2-3	-	CASSQGNSGGLDTQYF
15	-	TRBV4-1	TRBJ2-3	TRBD2	CASSLGLGRTDTQYF
12	many	TRBV12-3/TRBV12-4	TRBJ1-2	TRBD1	CASRQGSYGYTF
13	many	TRBV20-1	TRBJ2-3	-	CSATVLSADTQYF
14	-	TRBV10-3	TRBJ2-1	-	CAISVERLNNEQFF
15	few	TRBV4-3	TRBJ2-3	TRBD2	CASSQGEGFTDTQYF
18	many	TRBV7-3	TRBJ2-2	TRBD2	CASSIPGLAGVGTGELFF